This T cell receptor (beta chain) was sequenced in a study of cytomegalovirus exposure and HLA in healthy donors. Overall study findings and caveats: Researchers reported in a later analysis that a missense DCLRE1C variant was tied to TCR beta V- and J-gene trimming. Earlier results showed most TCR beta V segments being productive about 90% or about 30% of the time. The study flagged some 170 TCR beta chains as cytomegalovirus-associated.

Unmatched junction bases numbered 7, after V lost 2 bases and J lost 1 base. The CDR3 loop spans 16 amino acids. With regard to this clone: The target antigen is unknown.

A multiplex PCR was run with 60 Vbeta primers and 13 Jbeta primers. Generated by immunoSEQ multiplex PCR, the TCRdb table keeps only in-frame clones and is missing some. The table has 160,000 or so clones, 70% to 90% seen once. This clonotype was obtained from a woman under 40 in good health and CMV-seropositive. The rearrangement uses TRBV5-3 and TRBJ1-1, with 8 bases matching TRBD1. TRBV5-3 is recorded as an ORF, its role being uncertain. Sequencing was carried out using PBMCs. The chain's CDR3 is CARSLRTGRKNTEAFF. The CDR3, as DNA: TGTGCCAGAAGCTTAAGGACAGGGAGGAAGAACACTGAAGCTTTCTTT.